These 10 T cell receptor beta chains originate from one sample sequenced in a study of blood T cell repertoires in COVID-19. Generated by immunoSEQ multiplex PCR, the TCRdb table keeps only in-frame clones and is missing some. The repertoire consists of about 340,000 clones, with around 82% occurring once and the leading ten covering around 3%. The sample taken for sequencing was peripheral blood. Receptors were obtained from a man aged 30 to 45 with active or convalescent COVID-19.

The chain joins TRBV7-9 to TRBJ2-7; 11 nucleotides agree with TRBD2. The CDR3 is made up of 14 amino acids. The V gene end was trimmed by 4 bases and the J gene end by 3 bases; junction bases not matched to a gene: 2. Germline V gives CDR1 SEHNR, CDR2 FQNEAQ (reference sequence). The CDR3 loop reads CASSYSGRVYEQYF. The CDR3 bases are TGTGCCAGCAGCTATAGCGGGAGGGTCTACGAGCAGTACTTC.

The chain is built from TRBV24-1 and TRBJ2-1; perhaps TRBD1 as D (5 bases). The germline V gene encodes CDR1 KGHDR and CDR2 SFDVKD. The CDR3 length is 15 residues. V was shortened by 3 bases and J by 2 bases, with 10 bases between the two germline ends. The CDR3 region has the DNA TGTGCCACCAGTGATCCAGGGTATCCCTACAATGAGCAGTTCTTC. As protein: CATSDPGYPYNEQFF.

This rearrangement joins TRBV4-1 to TRBJ1-1; 11 bases line up with TRBD1. Losses at the gene ends were 1 base for V and 5 bases for J; bases not matched to a gene: 3. Per the germline V gene, CDR1 is MGHRA and CDR2 is YSYEKL. This CDR3 region has 15 residues. CDR3 residues: CASSQGTGGWTEAFF. The CDR3 nucleotides are TGCGCCAGCAGCCAAGGGACAGGGGGCTGGACTGAAGCTTTCTTT.

The chain recombines TRBV10-2 with TRBJ2-7; perhaps TRBD1 as D (5 bases). Germline loops: CDR1 WSHSY, CDR2 SAAADI. V lost 6 bases and J 4 bases, leaving 13 bases between the germline ends. The CDR3 totals 13 residues. The CDR3 DNA sequence: TGCGCCAGCAGCTACTCAGGGTTATACGAGCAGTACTTC. Residues: CASSYSGLYEQYF.

This chain links TRBV11-2 with TRBJ1-2, with D unresolved. The CDR3 loop spans 15 amino acids. V was cut by 5 bases and J by 0 bases, with 13 bases left in between. Germline CDR1 and CDR2: SGHAT and FQNNGV. The DNA of the CDR3 is TGTGCCAGCAGCCCACTCTATCTAGCTAACTATGGCTACACCTTC. Protein: CASSPLYLANYGYTF.

The chain carries TRBV21-1 and TRBJ2-3; the D call of TRBD2 is as the table states it, not checked on the DNA. TRBV21-1 is noted as a pseudogene. The CDR3 loop spans 8 amino acids. The CDR3 DNA reads TGCCTTTCCGGGGGGCAGTATTTT. It is translated as CLSGGQYF.

The chain joins TRBV29-1 to TRBJ1-1; 10 bases align to TRBD1. Germline CDR1 reads SQVTM; CDR2 reads ANQGSEA. The CDR3 loop spans 17 amino acids. The V and J ends lost 7 bases and 3 bases, in that order; junction bases with no gene match: 17. The CDR3 spells CSACRWGQGRMDTEAFF. In nucleotides, the CDR3 is TGCAGCGCCTGCAGATGGGGACAGGGGAGGATGGACACTGAAGCTTTCTTT.

The chain uses TRBV6-5 and TRBJ1-1, with 9 bases that match TRBD1. The CDR3 is 14 amino acids. Per germline, CDR1 MNHEY and CDR2 SVGAGI. The junction had 4 bases not matched to a gene; V was cut back by 7 bases and J by 1 base. CDR3 sequence: CASMGGQGNTEAFF. The DNA of the CDR3 is TGTGCCAGCATGGGGGGACAGGGGAACACTGAAGCTTTCTTT.

About this clone: The same CDR3 arises from other DNA sequences in this sample as well. This sequence joins TRBV19 and TRBJ2-1; tentative D call: TRBD2 (6 bases). Germline CDR1 reads LNHDA; CDR2 reads SQIVND (reference sequence). This CDR3 spans 13 amino acids. V shed 3 bases and J shed 4 bases, with 7 bases lying between them. The CDR3 sequence is CASSMGRYNEQFF. The CDR3 DNA reads as TGTGCCAGTAGTATGGGGAGGTACAATGAGCAGTTCTTC.

This clone was seen just once. The chain employs TRBV5-4 and TRBJ2-7; TRBD2 matches at 10 bases. The length of the CDR3 is 15 residues. V shed 1 base and J 6 bases; nucleotides not matched to a gene: 7. The germline CDR1 and CDR2 sequences are SGHNT and YYREEE (reference sequence). The CDR3: CASSLTSGTQGEQYF. The CDR3, as DNA: TGTGCCAGCAGCTTGACTAGCGGGACCCAGGGCGAGCAGTACTTC.